Listed below are T cell receptor beta chains from one sample, sequenced in a study of T cells in Graves' hyperthyroidism and ophthalmopathy. One entry per CDR3 protein results from TCRdb running MiXCR on the multiplex PCR reads. The table has a few hundred thousand distinct CDR3 sequences, 40% to 55% seen once. Sequencing was performed on peripheral blood or thyroid tissue (not recorded which). The receptors originated from an adult woman with Graves' disease, either hyperthyroidism or ophthalmopathy (not recorded which). CDR3s include the opening cysteine and the closing phenylalanine or tryptophan. D genes are given only for firm matches. Rows give clone size only sometimes, using once, few, many, or a class for an expanded clone.

v_call,clone_size,j_call,d_call,cdr3_nt,cdr3_aa
TRBV10-3,-,TRBJ2-2,TRBD2,TGTGCCATCAGTCAAGCGGGGCGCGAAACCGGGGAGCTGTTTTTT,CAISQAGRETGELFF
TRBV20-1,once,TRBJ2-7,TRBD2,TGCAGTGCTAGCCCGGGACTAGCGACCTACGAGCAGTACTTC,CSASPGLATYEQYF
TRBV7-2,-,TRBJ2-7,-,TGTGCCAGCAGCTTCGGATGGAAACCCTACGAGCAGTACTTC,CASSFGWKPYEQYF
TRBV9,-,TRBJ2-7,-,TGTGCCAGCAGCGGTCCGGGACTGGACGAGCAGTACTTC,CASSGPGLDEQYF
TRBV7-2,-,TRBJ1-6,-,TGTGCCAGCAGCAAAACAGGCCCCTATAATTCACCCCTCCACTTT,CASSKTGPYNSPLHF
TRBV10-3,-,TRBJ2-5,TRBD1,TGTGCCATCTCTGGACAGGGGAGCAATCAGCCCCAGTACTTC,CAISGQGSNQPQYF
TRBV27,-,TRBJ1-4,-,TGTGCCAGCGGCCTAGGGGGGTATAATGAAAAACTGTTTTTT,CASGLGGYNEKLFF
TRBV6-1,few,TRBJ1-5,-,TGTGCCAGCAGTGAACTTGGTCAGCCCCAGCATTTT,CASSELGQPQHF
TRBV11-2,many,TRBJ2-7,-,TGTGCCAGCAGCTTAGTCTCCGGGGCGAACTACGAGCAGTACTTC,CASSLVSGANYEQYF
TRBV2,many,TRBJ2-5,-,TGTGCCAGCAGGAGCGAGGAGACCCAGTACTTC,CASRSEETQYF
TRBV7-9,many,TRBJ2-5,-,TGTGCCAGCAGCGAAATTTACGGAGGGGAGACCCAGTACTTC,CASSEIYGGETQYF
TRBV12-3/TRBV12-4,-,TRBJ2-5,TRBD2,TGTGCCAGCACGTTAGCGGGCTTGGAGACCCAGTACTTC,CASTLAGLETQYF
TRBV20-1,few,TRBJ1-6,-,TGCACCCTCACTAGGCCTAATTCACCCCTCCACTTT,CTLTRPNSPLHF
TRBV10-2,-,TRBJ2-2,TRBD1,TGCGCCAGCAGAACACCCCTGGACAGGGGGCTGTTTTTT,CASRTPLDRGLFF
TRBV7-2,many,TRBJ1-1,-,TGTGCCAGCAGCCTGGGGCCTTTCACTGAAGCTTTCTTT,CASSLGPFTEAFF
TRBV9,-,TRBJ1-4,-,TGTGCCAGCAGCGCGCCGGGGGGGCGGAGTGAAAAACTGTTTTTT,CASSAPGGRSEKLFF
TRBV5-1,many,TRBJ2-5,-,TGCGCCAGCAGCTTGGGACAGCTAGAGACCCAGTACTTC,CASSLGQLETQYF
TRBV2,-,TRBJ1-5,TRBD1,TGTGCCAGCAGTGGGGACAGGGGGCTGTTTCAGCCCCAGCATTTT,CASSGDRGLFQPQHF
TRBV20-1,many,TRBJ2-7,TRBD2,TGCAGTGCTCTGGGACTAGCGGGACGTATACGGGAGCAGTACTTC,CSALGLAGRIREQYF
TRBV7-2,many,TRBJ2-7,TRBD2,TGTGCCAGCAGCTTGGTAAGCGGGAGCCACGAGCAGTACTTC,CASSLVSGSHEQYF
TRBV7-3,once,TRBJ1-1,-,TGTGCCAGCAGCCCAGTCGCCGGGGGGGTCACTGAAGCTTTCTTT,CASSPVAGGVTEAFF
TRBV7-8,-,TRBJ1-4,-,TGTGCCAGCAGCTCGCAGGGAGGGGGGGAAAAACTGTTTTTT,CASSSQGGGEKLFF
TRBV10-1,many,TRBJ2-7,-,TGCGCCAGCAGTGAAGGCCAGGGGAACCAGTACTTC,CASSEGQGNQYF
TRBV20-1,few,TRBJ2-5,TRBD2,TGCAGTGCTAGGCCGGGACTAGCGGGAGAGACCCAGTACTTC,CSARPGLAGETQYF
TRBV20-1,-,TRBJ1-1,-,TGCAGTGCCCAAGAGGGCGGGTCGGACACTGAAGCTTTCTTT,CSAQEGGSDTEAFF
TRBV20-1,-,TRBJ1-1,TRBD1,TGCAGTGCTAAGGGCAGGGGGCAAGAAACTGAAGCTTTCTTT,CSAKGRGQETEAFF
TRBV20-1,many,TRBJ2-7,-,TGCAGTGCTGGGGGCCGGGACACGGGGACCCTCGGCGAGCAGTACTTC,CSAGGRDTGTLGEQYF
TRBV2,many,TRBJ1-4,-,TGTGCCAGCAAACGGGCAAATGAAAAACTGTTTTTT,CASKRANEKLFF
TRBV20-1,many,TRBJ2-7,-,TGCAGTGCAAGGGACGCCTACGAGCAGTACTTC,CSARDAYEQYF
TRBV6-1,many,TRBJ1-6,TRBD1,TGTGCCAGCACCAGAACTACCGGGACAGGGGGTTCACCCCTCCACTTT,CASTRTTGTGGSPLHF
TRBV19,many,TRBJ2-2,-,TGTGCCAGTGACGCGTCCGGGGAGCTGTTTTTT,CASDASGELFF
TRBV5-1,many,TRBJ2-2,TRBD2,TGCGCCAGCAGTTTTGAACTAGCGGGAGGAGCCGGGGAGCTGTTTTTT,CASSFELAGGAGELFF
TRBV12-3/TRBV12-4,many,TRBJ1-1,-,TGTGCCAGCAGTCCCCCGAACAGGGTCTCTGAAGCTTTCTTT,CASSPPNRVSEAFF
TRBV28,few,TRBJ1-3,-,TGTGCCAGCAGTTCTGGACCCAGGACCATATATTTT,CASSSGPRTIYF
TRBV6-1,-,TRBJ1-5,-,TGTGCCAGCAGTGAAAGCGGCAGTTGGGGGGTTGAGACCCAGCATTTT,CASSESGSWGVETQHF
TRBV2,-,TRBJ1-1,TRBD1,TGTGCCAGCGGGACAGGGAGGGTCGCTGAAGCTTTCTTT,CASGTGRVAEAFF
TRBV10-2,-,TRBJ2-2,TRBD1,TGCGCCAGCTCCCTCCCTGGACAGGGGGACAGGCACACCGGGGAGCTGTTTTTT,CASSLPGQGDRHTGELFF
TRBV29-1,-,TRBJ2-7,-,TGCAGCGTTGAACAGAGGGCTCTCCCCTACGAGCAGTACTTC,CSVEQRALPYEQYF
TRBV25-1,few,TRBJ1-1,-,TGTGCCAGCAGTGATGGGCTACGGCAAGACACTGAAGCTTTCTTT,CASSDGLRQDTEAFF
TRBV7-9,many,TRBJ1-1,-,TGTGCCAGCAGCGAGGGGAGGATGAACACTGAAGCTTTCTTT,CASSEGRMNTEAFF